The entry below describes one T cell receptor beta chain. Its antigen is not yet known. Per-base quality was not reported, and no clone a single base away is much larger than it. Including cysteine and phenylalanine, the CDR3 has 15 amino acids. Only CDR3 DNA is held: 45 bases, read in frame from base 1. CDR1 and CDR2 were assigned from the germline V gene (reference sequence) as LNHNV and YYDKDF. The germline V and J ends show losses of 5 bases and 8 bases respectively, and no gene match explains 14 bases of the junction. The entry originates in a study of T cells in localized non-small cell lung cancer (dated by TCRdb to 2020 to 2022). In terms of the full investigation: The study examined T cell repertoires in hundreds of patients with early-stage NSCLC and compared tumors with uninvolved tumor-adjacent lungs. The mean age of the NSCLC patients was roughly 63 years, with 130 or so men and around 100 women. All 240 or so NSCLC patients in the cohort were treatment-naive and had localized lung tumors that were resected. The paper's findings and limits, for the study overall: Of the top 100 tumor clones, a median of roughly 53 were detected in paired uninvolved adjacent lung; 28 were also among that lung's top 100. Uninvolved tumor-adjacent lung showed the highest T cell clonality, higher than tumor, which suggests more focused antigenic responses in the adjacent lung. Higher blood T cell density associated with longer overall survival, while higher adjacent-lung clonality associated with shorter survival. Because multi-region sequencing of the tumors was not done, intratumor heterogeneity could not be ruled out. Since the design was exploratory, TCR variables were selected using unadjusted p-values with no false-discovery rate correction.

TCR beta CDR3 regions were sequenced from DNA using the immunoSEQ Assay. Processing in the source paper ran as follows. To compute T cell density, TCR beta template counts were normalized to usable DNA, which was estimated by amplifying housekeeping genes. Richness was estimated using the preseqR package, with extrapolation to 400,000 templates for PBMC samples and to 120,000 templates for tissue samples. Clonality was defined as one minus Pielou's evenness. Tissue-enriched TCRs were identified through differential abundance testing performed on productive amino-acid clonotypes, with a minimum total count of 5 and an alpha of 0.1. The Jaccard Index and the Morisita Overlap Index were used to measure how much the repertoires overlapped between compartments. GLIPH grouped TCR beta CDR3s together with public tetramer-defined viral CDR3s, and a viral motif had to include at least three viral sequences and also show V-gene enrichment. TCRdb took over this immuneACCESS table, retaining in-frame rearrangements with V and J assigned. Such tables are incomplete; in checked studies, under half of the missing clones stem from an unresolved V gene, and the remainder is unexplained. V, J and clone size reflect that table, while D and trimming were determined from the DNA. For this sample there are some 52,000 clones; roughly 90% appear just once. Approximately 20% of the sample rests with the top ten.

At diagnosis, peripheral blood, uninvolved tumor-adjacent lung and tumor were collected and were preserved as a mix of fresh-frozen and FFPE material. For TCR repertoire profiling, the blood samples were analyzed as peripheral blood mononuclear cells. Here the chain combines TRBV15 and TRBJ1-2; TRBD1 fits 7 bases in the junction. The clonotype comes from a male donor older than 55 with stage III squamous cell lung carcinoma. The input for sequencing was peripheral blood, taken before any cancer treatment. The DNA is TGTGCCACCAGCCTTGAGACAGGGCCCCCGTGGGGCTACACCTTC. The translation is CATSLETGPPWGYTF. Supplemented by the reference TRBV15 and TRBJ1-2 proteins around the CDR3, the complete variable domain is DAMVIQNPRYQVTQFGKPVTLSCSQTLNHNVMYWYQQKSSQAPKLLFHYYDKDFNNEADTPDNFQSRRPNTSFCFLDIRSPGLGDTAMYLCATSLETGPPWGYTFGSGTRLTVV.